This T cell receptor (beta chain) was sequenced during a study of T-cell memory formation after mild COVID-19. Overall study findings and caveats: Contracting clones localized mainly to CM and EM when CD4+ and mainly to EMRA when CD8+.

V lost 4 bases to trimming and J lost 7 bases, with 16 bases between them. CDR1 is SGHRS, CDR2 YFSETQ, per germline. The CDR3 is 14 residues long. TCRdb redid the calling of the 5' RACE reads with MiXCR, one entry per CDR3 protein. The data contain a few hundred thousand distinct CDR3 sequences, roughly a fifth of them singletons. As regards this clonotype: Its antigen is not known.

The clonotype was recovered from a man between 18 and 35 years old who had mild COVID-19 (a few samples of this study predate the infection). Cell type and time point are not known. This sequence joins TRBV5-1 and TRBJ2-3; D gene unclear. The sequenced sample consisted of PBMCs or a T cell subset sorted from them (not recorded which). The CDR3 loop is CASSPDSGSNTQYF. DNA for the CDR3: TGCGCCAGCAGCCCGGATTCGGGTAGCAATACGCAGTATTTT.